This TCR beta chain was captured by sequencing in a study of T cells after yellow fever vaccination. Study-wide context: Preparation of fractions with low cell numbers was performed using SMART-Seq v4 Ultra Low Input.

As for this clonotype: Antigen: not known.

V lost 7 bases to trimming and J lost 3 bases, with 21 bases between them. The CDR3 consists of 16 residues. Germline values: CDR1 LNHDA, CDR2 SQIVND (reference sequence). Universal primer sites and UMIs were introduced during 5'RACE template-switching synthesis of TCR cDNA. From the 5' RACE reads, TCRdb called clonotypes with MiXCR, one entry per CDR3 protein. This table has 200,000 to 300,000 distinct CDR3 sequences, 3.6% appearing once. Study-wide points: Peaking faster, on day 5 versus 15, the secondary response was nonetheless weaker. Clonotypes shared by both compartments, CD4 and CD8, made up a small share.

This chain joins TRBV19 and TRBJ1-1, with TRBD1 as a possible D gene (5 bases). The sequence was collected from a young man who received the YFV17D yellow fever vaccine. This sample comprised PBMCs, obtained 15 days after the yellow fever booster vaccination. The CDR3 region is CASIDSIHNRDTEAFF. Here the CDR3 DNA reads TGTGCCAGTATTGACAGCATCCACAACCGGGACACTGAAGCTTTCTTT.